One and the same sample provided the 8 T cell receptor beta chains below, sequenced in a study of blood T cell repertoires in COVID-19. Using immunoSEQ multiplex PCR, the repertoire was profiled, and TCRdb retains in-frame clones only, with some absent. Seen here are 150,000 to 200,000 clones, around 85% observed once, and the top ten hold roughly 9.6%. Sample: peripheral blood. Every receptor here comes from a man aged 55 to 70 with active or convalescent COVID-19.

The CDR3 DNA is TGTGCCAGCAGTTTCCGCGGGGGGGCAAGAGATACGCAGTATTTT. Encoded protein: CASSFRGGARDTQYF. V is TRBV6-6 and J is TRBJ2-3, with 9 nucleotides matching TRBD2. The ends lost 4 bases at V and 5 bases at J; junction bases unmatched: 7. This CDR3 region has 15 residues. Per the germline V gene, CDR1 is MNHNY and CDR2 is SVGAGI (reference sequence).

This clone was recorded only once. V usage is TRBV3-1 (or the pseudogene TRBV3-2) and J usage is TRBJ2-1; 11 nucleotides align to TRBD1. Germline V gene lookup returns CDR1 LGHDT and CDR2 YNNKEL (reference sequence). V shed 4 bases, J shed 8 bases, and the junction held 7 bases outside the gene matches. The CDR3 loop spans 15 amino acids. The CDR3 coding sequence is TGTGCCAGCAGCCCCGGGACAGGGGGAGGGGATGAGCAGTTCTTC. The encoded protein is CASSPGTGGGDEQFF.

This sequence joins TRBV13 and TRBJ2-7, with 7 bases lining up with TRBD2. Germline trimming cut 4 bases from V and 2 bases from J; bases unmatched to any gene: 5. CDR1 and CDR2 from the germline V gene are PRHDT and FYEKMQ (reference sequence). The CDR3 has 14 residues. In DNA form, the CDR3 reads TGTGCCAGCAGCTCTAGCGGATTAACCTACGAGCAGTACTTC. Translation gives CASSSSGLTYEQYF.

This clone came up once. V and J are TRBV10-3 and TRBJ1-6, with D possibly being TRBD1 (5 bases). Trimming removed 6 bases at V and 6 bases at J, with 12 bases between. Germline lookup yields CDR1 ENHRY and CDR2 SYGVKD. The CDR3 loop spans 14 amino acids. This chain's CDR3 is CAIRLGTGNSPLHF. CDR3 DNA sequence: TGTGCCATCAGATTGGGCACAGGTAATTCACCCCTCCACTTT.

This clone occurred once. The chain combines TRBV11-2 with TRBJ2-7; 9 bases are shared with TRBD2. Germline V gene sequence: CDR1 SGHAT, CDR2 FQNNGV. The length of the CDR3 is 13 residues. With 7 bases clipped from V and 4 bases from J, the junction kept 5 bases outside the gene matches. The CDR3 nucleotides read TGTGCCAGCATGGGACTAGCAGCATACGAGCAGTACTTC. Protein sequence: CASMGLAAYEQYF.

V and J are TRBV2 and TRBJ2-3; tentatively, D is TRBD2 (5 bases). V was trimmed by 4 bases and J by 9 bases, leaving 11 bases between them. Germline CDR1 is SNHLY and CDR2 is FYNNEI. There are 12 residues in the CDR3. The CDR3 DNA follows: TGTGCCAGCAGTGTGGAGGCGAGGACGCAGTATTTT. It translates to CASSVEARTQYF.

This clone was counted between two and nine times. The chain links TRBV28 to TRBJ2-1, with D possibly matching TRBD1 (8 bases). Trimming shortened V by 6 bases and J by 10 bases, and 16 bases separated the two germline ends. The CDR3 covers 13 residues. The germline V gene encodes CDR1 MDHEN and CDR2 SYDVKM. The CDR3 sequence: CASRSPQGGEQFF. CDR3 nucleotides: TGTGCCAGCAGATCCCCACAGGGGGGGGAGCAGTTCTTC.

V usage is TRBV6-6 and J usage is TRBJ1-5, with D maybe TRBD1 (5 bases). There are 21 residues in the CDR3. The ends were cut back, 6 bases at V and 2 bases at J, with 32 bases in the middle. Germline CDR1 and CDR2: MNHNY and SVGAGI (reference sequence). In DNA form, the CDR3 reads TGTGCCAGCAGCGGGGCGATCGGCGCCAGAGGACCTAGATTAGGCAATCAGCCCCAGCATTTT. Protein sequence: CASSGAIGARGPRLGNQPQHF.